Below, 26 T cell receptor beta chains from the same sample are listed, as sequenced in a study of blood T cell repertoires in COVID-19. Clones were read by immunoSEQ multiplex PCR, and TCRdb kept only the in-frame ones, dropping some. Among tens of thousands of clones, about 78% were seen once, and the ten largest hold roughly half. Source material: peripheral blood. The receptors stem from a woman older than 75 with acute or convalescent COVID-19.

V is TRBV10-3 and J is TRBJ2-2; 8 bases match TRBD2. CDR3 length equals 19 residues. The germline V gene encodes CDR1 ENHRY and CDR2 SYGVKD. V was clipped by 6 bases and J by 5 bases; unmatched bases: 20. The CDR3 DNA reads as TGTGCCATCAGACCCCCACGGGAGGGTGGATGGGGTCGAACCGGGGAGCTGTTTTTT. It is translated as CAIRPPREGGWGRTGELFF.

The rearrangement uses TRBV6-6 and TRBJ2-7, with 7 bases aligning to TRBD2. Germline loops: CDR1 MNHNY, CDR2 SVGAGI (reference sequence). Unmatched junction bases numbered 7, after V lost 7 bases and J lost 1 base. The length of the CDR3 is 14 residues. DNA of the CDR3: TGTGCCAGCACTACCCCTAGCGGTTCCTACGAGCAGTACTTC. This codes for CASTTPSGSYEQYF.

This clone was seen many times. This chain links TRBV19 with TRBJ2-1; 14 bases line up with TRBD2. Germline assignment: CDR1 LNHDA and CDR2 SQIVND (reference sequence). Trimming took 5 bases from V and 3 from J; bases not matched to a gene: 3. This CDR3 comprises 16 residues. CDR3 in amino acids: CASSPGTSGGYNEQFF. DNA for the CDR3: TGTGCCAGTAGTCCCGGGACTAGCGGGGGCTACAATGAGCAGTTCTTC.

V and J are TRBV5-5 and TRBJ2-3; D call uncertain. Trimming took 2 bases from V and 2 from J, leaving 9 bases between them. The CDR3 covers 14 residues. Looked up from germline, CDR1 is SGHKS and CDR2 is YYEKEE (reference sequence). The CDR3 nucleotides read TGTGCCAGCAGCTTTAGTACTGTCACAGATACGCAGTATTTT. Its translation is CASSFSTVTDTQYF.

The chain is built from TRBV2 and TRBJ2-7; 8 nucleotides align to TRBD2. The CDR3 has 12 amino acids. Germline V gene data show CDR1 as SNHLY and CDR2 as FYNNEI. V shed 6 bases and J 4 bases; nucleotides not matched to a gene: 2. CDR3 in amino acids: CASRAGAYEQYF. The CDR3 bases are TGTGCCAGCAGAGCGGGGGCTTACGAGCAGTACTTC. The whole variable domain, remainder taken from reference TRBV2 and TRBJ2-7, is EPEVTQTPSHQVTQMGQEVILRCVPISNHLYFYWYRQILGQKVEFLVSFYNNEISEKSEIFDDQFSVERPDGSNFTLKIRSTKLEDSAMYFCASRAGAYEQYFGPGTRLTVT.

This clone has a handful of counts. V gene TRBV28 combines with J gene TRBJ1-5, with TRBD1 identical over 10 bases. V shed 5 bases and J 6 bases; nucleotides not matched to a gene: 7. In germline, CDR1 is MDHEN, CDR2 SYDVKM. The CDR3 loop spans 15 amino acids. The CDR3 is CASSSGQGGSQPQHF. The CDR3 DNA sequence: TGTGCCAGCAGTAGCGGACAGGGGGGGAGTCAGCCCCAGCATTTT. The entire variable domain, with the rest obtained from reference TRBV28 and TRBJ1-5, is as follows: DVKVTQSSRYLVKRTGEKVFLECVQDMDHENMFWYRQDPGLGLRLIYFSYDVKMKEKGDIPEGYSVSREKKERFSLILESASTNQTSMYLCASSSGQGGSQPQHFGDGTRLSIL.

The DNA for the CDR3 is TGTGCCAGCAGTGAATTAGCGGCTAGCGGGAACCAAGAGACCCAGTACTTC. It yields the protein CASSELAASGNQETQYF. The genes are TRBV25-1 and TRBJ2-5, with 9 bases matching TRBD2. Germline V CDR1 and CDR2: MGHDK, SYGVNS. The CDR3 length is 17 residues. The V gene end was trimmed by 1 base and the J gene end by 0 bases; junction bases not matched to a gene: 6.

The gene calls are TRBV3-1 (or the pseudogene TRBV3-2) and TRBJ2-7; maybe TRBD2 (5 bases). The J call may be mistaken, given a closer DNA end match to TRBJ2-1. The CDR3 is 17 residues long. CDR1 and CDR2 (germline): LGHDT, YNNKEL (reference sequence). The CDR3 is CASSQDRAEVIYNEQFF. In DNA, the CDR3 is TGTGCCAGCAGCCAAGATCGAGCGGAGGTGATCTACAATGAGCAGTTCTTC.

The gene calls are TRBV5-8 and TRBJ2-4, with TRBD1 as a possible D gene (6 bases). Trimming took off 0 bases at V and 0 bases at J, with 13 bases between the two ends. In germline, CDR1 is SGHTS, CDR2 YDEGEE. The CDR3 extends over 17 amino acids. This CDR3 is CASSLEGVVLAKNIQYF. The CDR3 DNA is TGTGCCAGCAGCTTGGAGGGGGTGGTCCTAGCCAAAAACATTCAGTACTTC.

The chain joins TRBV29-1 to TRBJ2-7; the match to TRBD1 covers 9 bases. This CDR3 spans 13 amino acids. V shed 5 bases and J 6 bases; nucleotides not matched to a gene: 8. Germline-derived CDR1 and CDR2 are SQVTM and ANQGSEA. In DNA, the CDR3 is TGCAGCGTTCCGACGGTGACAGGGGGCGAGCAGTACTTC. Encoded protein: CSVPTVTGGEQYF.

This sequence joins TRBV9 and TRBJ2-1, with D uncertain. Between the trimmed V and J ends, which lost 4 bases and 6 bases, there was a span of 14 bases. This CDR3 region has 14 residues. The germline V gene encodes CDR1 SGDLS and CDR2 YYNGEE. CDR3 loop: CASSPVRPGNEQFF. For the CDR3, the DNA is TGTGCCAGCAGCCCAGTACGTCCGGGCAATGAGCAGTTCTTC.

This chain's CDR3 is CASSLEVAGVTDTQYF. The CDR3 DNA follows: TGTGCCAGCAGCTTAGAGGTAGCGGGAGTGACAGATACGCAGTATTTT. J is TRBJ2-3 and V is TRBV7-6, with 9 bases lining up with TRBD2. Trimming at V came to 1 base and at J to 3 bases, leaving 5 bases not matched to a gene. The V gene's germline CDR1 is SGHVS and CDR2 FNYEAQ. The CDR3 loop spans 16 amino acids.

The J gene is TRBJ1-2, the V gene TRBV7-2, with 10 bases matching TRBD1. The J segment lost 5 bases and the V segment lost 5 bases, leaving 14 bases of the junction unmatched. This CDR3 is 17 amino acids long. Per the germline V gene, CDR1 is SGHTA and CDR2 is FQGNSA. CDR3 in DNA: TGTGCCAGCAGCCCATCCGGGACAGGGGCCCCATGGTATGGCTACACCTTC. As protein: CASSPSGTGAPWYGYTF.

This chain links TRBV5-4 with TRBJ1-4; 7 positions match TRBD1. CDR1 is SGHNT and CDR2 is YYREEE in the germline V gene (reference sequence). J lost 3 bases, V lost 2 bases, and 10 bases had no gene match. There are 17 residues in the CDR3. The CDR3 DNA reads as TGTGCCAGCAGCTTAAACAGGGGAGGATTGTCTAATGAAAAACTGTTTTTT. It translates to CASSLNRGGLSNEKLFF.

V usage is TRBV18 and J usage is TRBJ2-2, with a possible D match to TRBD1 (5 bases). The CDR3 loop spans 17 amino acids. Germline CDR1 and CDR2: KGHSH and LQKENI. Trimming removed 1 base from V and 3 bases from J, with 15 bases in between. The CDR3 DNA follows: TGTGCCAGCTCACCACATTTGTTGGACATCTACACCGGGGAGCTGTTTTTT. It yields the protein CASSPHLLDIYTGELFF.

This clone was seen only once. The genes are TRBV3-1 (or the pseudogene TRBV3-2) and TRBJ2-1; 14 bases agree with TRBD2. The junction had 3 bases not matched to a gene; V was cut back by 0 bases and J by 11 bases. CDR1 is LGHDT, CDR2 YNNKEL, per germline (reference sequence). The CDR3 runs 15 residues. The CDR3 coding sequence is TGTGCCAGCAGCCAAGAGGGACTAGCGGGAGCCAAGCAGTTCTTC. It translates to CASSQEGLAGAKQFF.

This chain joins TRBV27 and TRBJ2-7, with 7 bases matching TRBD1. V shed 4 bases and J 2 bases; nucleotides not matched to a gene: 8. The CDR3 totals 15 residues. CDR1 and CDR2 (germline): MNHEY, SMNVEV (reference sequence). Here the CDR3 reads CASSSPGQIPYEQYF. The DNA for the CDR3 is TGTGCCAGCAGTTCTCCGGGACAGATTCCCTACGAGCAGTACTTC.

This chain connects TRBV7-9 to TRBJ2-5, with D maybe TRBD2 (6 bases). V was clipped by 4 bases and J by 7 bases, with 16 bases between them. Germline CDR1 is SEHNR and CDR2 is FQNEAQ (reference sequence). This CDR3 has 14 amino acids. This CDR3 reads CASSSVGGTGTQYF. The CDR3 coding sequence is TGTGCCAGCAGCTCAGTCGGCGGGACTGGGACCCAGTACTTC.

This clone showed up just once. The rearrangement links TRBV30 to TRBJ1-5; TRBD1 is a possible D gene (6 bases). Looked up from germline, CDR1 is GTSNPN and CDR2 is SVGIG (reference sequence). The V end was cut by 5 bases, the J end by 2 bases, with 7 bases between. The CDR3 has 12 amino acids. CDR3 protein: CAWRQGNQPQHF. CDR3 nucleotides: TGTGCCTGGCGACAGGGCAATCAGCCCCAGCATTTT.

The chain joins TRBV15 to TRBJ2-1, with 7 nucleotides matching TRBD2. The CDR3 totals 17 residues. In germline, CDR1 is LNHNV, CDR2 YYDKDF (reference sequence). J gave up 8 bases and V 0 bases, and 13 bases lay outside the gene matches. CDR3 nucleotides: TGTGCCACCAGCAGAGATTTGTCTAGCGGAGGAGGTGATGAGCAGTTCTTC. As protein: CATSRDLSSGGGDEQFF.

The chain couples TRBV3-1 (or the pseudogene TRBV3-2) to TRBJ1-1; no reliable D call. The V end lost 4 bases, the J end lost 10 bases, and 19 bases lay between the germline ends. The V gene's germline CDR1 is LGHDT and CDR2 YNNKEL (reference sequence). This CDR3 is built from 14 residues. Written as DNA, the CDR3 is TGTGCCAGCAGCCCCGACACCCCGATTGGTGGAGCTTTCTTT. This gives the protein CASSPDTPIGGAFF.

The CDR3 reads CASRGGLASNQPQHF. In nucleotides, the CDR3 is TGTGCCAGCAGGGGGGGGTTGGCGAGCAATCAGCCCCAGCATTTT. The rearrangement uses TRBV5-8 and TRBJ1-5; perhaps TRBD1 as D (5 bases). Trimming shortened V by 5 bases and J by 1 base, and 13 bases separated the two germline ends. Germline assignment: CDR1 SGHTS and CDR2 YDEGEE. The CDR3 totals 15 residues.

The chain carries TRBV3-1 (or the pseudogene TRBV3-2) and TRBJ1-1; D is unclear. Germline CDR1 and CDR2: LGHDT and YNNKEL (reference sequence). Trimming removed 1 base from V and 4 bases from J, with 7 bases in between. The CDR3 has 13 amino acids. The CDR3: CASSQVTATEAFF. CDR3 nucleotide sequence: TGTGCCAGCAGCCAAGTTACAGCCACTGAAGCTTTCTTT.

The chain has TRBV3-1 (or the pseudogene TRBV3-2) and TRBJ2-3, with 9 bases that match TRBD2. V shed 0 bases and J 3 bases; nucleotides not matched to a gene: 10. The CDR3 runs to 18 residues. Germline V gene lookup returns CDR1 LGHDT and CDR2 YNNKEL (reference sequence). The CDR3 protein is CASSQEGLWREGTDTQYF. As DNA, the CDR3 is TGTGCCAGCAGCCAAGAGGGGTTGTGGCGGGAGGGGACAGATACGCAGTATTTT.

The rearrangement links TRBV18 to TRBJ2-1; tentative D call: TRBD1 (6 bases). Germline CDR1 is KGHSH and CDR2 is LQKENI. The ends were cut back, 2 bases at V and 0 bases at J, with 8 bases in the middle. The CDR3 covers 15 residues. CDR3 sequence (DNA): TGTGCCAGCTCACCAACAGGGAGCTCCTACAATGAGCAGTTCTTC. Encoded protein: CASSPTGSSYNEQFF.

This chain connects TRBV2 to TRBJ1-2; D gene ambiguous. Between the trimmed V and J ends, which lost 1 base and 8 bases, there was a span of 11 bases. Germline CDR1 is SNHLY and CDR2 is FYNNEI. The CDR3 runs to 13 residues. CDR3 residues: CASSEGRNGGYTF. CDR3 nucleotides: TGTGCCAGCAGTGAAGGCAGGAATGGGGGCTACACCTTC.